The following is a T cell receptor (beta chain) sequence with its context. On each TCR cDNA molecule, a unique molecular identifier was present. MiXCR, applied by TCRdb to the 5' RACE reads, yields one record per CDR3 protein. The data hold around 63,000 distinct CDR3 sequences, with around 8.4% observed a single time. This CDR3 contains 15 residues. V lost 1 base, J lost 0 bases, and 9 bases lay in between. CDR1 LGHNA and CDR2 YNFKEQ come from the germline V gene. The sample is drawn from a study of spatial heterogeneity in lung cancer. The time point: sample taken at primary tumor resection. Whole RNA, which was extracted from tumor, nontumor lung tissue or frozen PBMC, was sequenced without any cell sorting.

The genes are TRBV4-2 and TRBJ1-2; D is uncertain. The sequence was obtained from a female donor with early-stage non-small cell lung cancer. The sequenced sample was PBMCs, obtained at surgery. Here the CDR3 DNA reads TGTGCCAGCAGCCAAGCTGTCGCTCCTAACTATGGCTACACCTTC. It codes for CASSQAVAPNYGYTF.